A single sample is the source of the 20 T cell receptor beta chains below, sequenced in a study of CD8 T cells in Susac syndrome. RNA amounts of roughly 0.45 to 1 ug underwent reverse transcription with random hexamers. One entry per CDR3 protein, called by TCRdb with MiXCR from the immunoSEQ multiplex PCR reads. The table lists 400,000 to 550,000 distinct CDR3 sequences, around 85% of them singletons. Source material: CD8+ T cells from PBMCs. The receptors were gathered from a human donor with multiple sclerosis.

V usage is TRBV6-5 and J usage is TRBJ1-1, with TRBD1 as a possible D gene (5 bases). CDR3 length equals 19 residues. Trimming removed 0 bases from V and 1 base from J, with 21 bases in between. Germline CDR1 reads MNHEY; CDR2 reads SVGAGI. CDR3 in amino acids: CASSYSNVVVGDGNTEAFF. The CDR3, as DNA: TGTGCCAGCAGTTACTCGAATGTAGTAGTAGGGGATGGGAACACTGAAGCTTTCTTT.

In its sample, this clonotype was seen once. This sequence joins TRBV7-9 and TRBJ1-1; no reliable D call. Germline CDR1 SEHNR, CDR2 FQNEAQ (reference sequence). This CDR3 has 17 amino acids. Trimming removed 5 bases at V and 0 bases at J, with 19 bases between. The CDR3 loop reads CASSEIESSALNTEAFF. The CDR3 nucleotides are TGTGCCAGCAGCGAAATTGAGAGCTCAGCCTTGAACACTGAAGCTTTCTTT.

This clonotype was picked up a small number of times. The gene calls are TRBV4-2 and TRBJ1-4, with 8 bases aligning to TRBD1. The CDR3 is 15 amino acids. Trimming at V came to 4 bases and at J to 8 bases, leaving 9 bases not matched to a gene. Looked up from germline, CDR1 is LGHNA and CDR2 is YNFKEQ. This chain's CDR3 is CASSRVDRGWEKLFF. DNA for the CDR3: TGTGCCAGCAGCCGTGTAGACAGGGGATGGGAAAAACTGTTTTTT.

V usage is TRBV3-1 and J usage is TRBJ2-7; D remains unclear. CDR1 is LGHDT, CDR2 YNNKEL, per germline (reference sequence). This CDR3 is 15 amino acids long. Trimming left V 4 bases short and J 6 bases short, with 19 bases between. CDR3 amino acids: CASSPLGNNYLEQYF. As DNA, the CDR3 is TGTGCCAGCAGCCCTTTAGGGAATAACTATCTCGAGCAGTACTTC.

The chain couples TRBV28 to TRBJ1-1; TRBD1 might be the D (6 bases). CDR1 is MDHEN and CDR2 is SYDVKM in the germline V gene. V was pared by 6 bases and J by 2 bases, with 22 bases between. This CDR3 contains 17 residues. The CDR3 nucleotides are TGTGCCAGCAGACAGACGACCCGGACAGACCGAAACACTGAAGCTTTCTTT. Protein sequence: CASRQTTRTDRNTEAFF.

This rearrangement joins TRBV5-5 to TRBJ2-7; 10 nucleotides align to TRBD1. Germline-derived CDR1 and CDR2 are SGHKS and YYEKEE (reference sequence). This CDR3 has 16 residues. The J segment lost 0 bases and the V segment lost 1 base, leaving 4 bases of the junction unmatched. CDR3 protein: CASSLWGQGTSYEQYF. The CDR3 nucleotides are TGTGCCAGCAGCTTGTGGGGACAGGGGACCTCCTACGAGCAGTACTTC.

The chain uses TRBV15 and TRBJ2-5, with TRBD2 as a possible D gene (5 bases). V dropped 5 bases and J dropped 1 base, with 17 bases sitting between them. Germline lookup yields CDR1 LNHNV and CDR2 YYDKDF (reference sequence). The CDR3 is 16 residues long. The CDR3 spells CATSGLKAELQETQYF. CDR3 coding DNA: TGTGCCACCAGCGGCCTGAAAGCGGAGCTCCAAGAGACCCAGTACTTC.

In nucleotides, the CDR3 is TGTGCCAGCAGCCCGGGATGGGACAGGGAAGACGAGCAGTACTTC. It specifies CASSPGWDREDEQYF. The chain is built from TRBV7-6 and TRBJ2-7; 9 bases align to TRBD1. The CDR3 is 15 residues long. From germline, CDR1 is SGHVS and CDR2 FNYEAQ. With 5 bases clipped from V and 5 bases from J, the junction kept 10 bases outside the gene matches.

This chain uses TRBV29-1 with TRBJ2-1; no firm D call. This CDR3 comprises 15 residues. V was cut by 0 bases and J by 0 bases, with 9 bases left in between. CDR1 is SQVTM and CDR2 is ANQGSEA in the germline V gene. The CDR3, as DNA: TGCAGCGTTGAAGATCCTGTTAGCTCCTACAATGAGCAGTTCTTC. Its protein product is CSVEDPVSSYNEQFF.

V and J are TRBV25-1 and TRBJ2-5, with no clear D. Trimming removed 0 bases at V and 4 bases at J, with 3 bases between. Germline V gene data show CDR1 as MGHDK and CDR2 as SYGVNS. This CDR3 spans 12 amino acids. CDR3 loop: CASSEYRETQYF. For the CDR3, the DNA is TGTGCCAGCAGTGAATATAGAGAGACCCAGTACTTC.

The chain recombines TRBV27 with TRBJ2-1; 10 nucleotides line up with TRBD1. Trimming removed 0 bases from V and 1 base from J; junction bases left unmatched: 3. Germline CDR1 is MNHEY and CDR2 is SMNVEV (reference sequence). This CDR3 has 17 residues. This CDR3 is CASSLSGQGPSYNEQFF. The CDR3 DNA follows: TGTGCCAGCAGTTTATCGGGACAGGGGCCTTCCTACAATGAGCAGTTCTTC.

Regarding this clonotype: One junction end disagrees with the germline gene, perhaps due to a read error. The chain is built from TRBV27 and TRBJ2-1; D unclear. CDR3 length: 15 amino acids. Germline CDR1 is MNHEY and CDR2 is SMNVEV (reference sequence). The CDR3 loop reads CASSFSAAGYDEQFF. CDR3 nucleotides: TGTGCCAGCAGTTTTAGTGCGGCAGGCTACGATGAGCAGTTCTTC.

The chain uses TRBV30 and TRBJ2-4; D is unresolved. Germline V gene data show CDR1 as GTSNPN and CDR2 as SVGIG (reference sequence). V shed 3 bases and J shed 5 bases, with 11 bases lying between them. The CDR3 is 13 amino acids. CDR3 bases: TGTGCCTGGAGGGCCGAATCAGAAAACATTCAGTACTTC. Residues: CAWRAESENIQYF.

This clonotype was observed a few times. This chain uses TRBV12-3 or TRBV12-4 with TRBJ2-1; the D gene is possibly TRBD1 (5 bases). V dropped 4 bases and J dropped 6 bases, with 13 bases sitting between them. There are 14 residues in the CDR3. CDR3 region: CASSSDSSGNEQFF. Written as DNA, the CDR3 is TGTGCCAGCAGTTCAGACAGTTCGGGCAATGAGCAGTTCTTC.

CDR3 sequence reads: CATSTSGRNTGELFF. For the CDR3, the DNA is TGTGCCACCAGCACCAGCGGAAGGAACACCGGGGAGCTGTTTTTT. The V call is TRBV15, the J call TRBJ2-2, with D possibly being TRBD2 (5 bases). CDR3 length: 15 residues. V was trimmed by 4 bases and J by 1 base, leaving 10 bases between them. Germline V gene lookup returns CDR1 LNHNV and CDR2 YYDKDF (reference sequence).

This clonotype came up once. The chain uses TRBV18 and TRBJ1-2; TRBD1 might be the D (6 bases). V lost 3 bases to trimming and J lost 7 bases, with 15 bases between them. The CDR3 is 14 amino acids. Germline lookup yields CDR1 KGHSH and CDR2 LQKENI. As DNA, the CDR3 is TGTGCCAGCTCACCCGAGGGGGGTGAGCTTGGCTACACCTTC. Translation: CASSPEGGELGYTF.

The chain combines TRBV6-5 with TRBJ2-2; D not resolved. This CDR3 is 14 amino acids long. CDR1 MNHEY and CDR2 SVGAGI come from the germline V gene. Between the trimmed V and J ends, which lost 2 bases and 4 bases, there was a span of 8 bases. The CDR3 reads CASSYVSSTGELFF. The CDR3 DNA sequence: TGTGCCAGCAGTTACGTCAGTTCCACCGGGGAGCTGTTTTTT.

Worth noting for this clonotype: The junction shows a germline mismatch at one end, possibly a read error. The chain combines TRBV19 with TRBJ2-1; 9 nucleotides match TRBD2. The CDR3 is 16 amino acids. CDR1 LNHDA and CDR2 SQIVND come from the germline V gene (reference sequence). Here the CDR3 reads CACSPLAGVPYNEQFF. CDR3 coding DNA: TGTGCCTGTAGCCCTTTAGCGGGAGTCCCCTACAATGAGCAGTTCTTC. Supplemented by reference TRBV19 and TRBJ2-1, the full variable domain reads DGGITQSPKYLFRKEGQNVTLSCEQNLNHDAMYWYRQDPGQGLRLIYYSQIVNDFQKGDIAEGYSVSREKKESFPLTVTSAQKNPTAFYLCACSPLAGVPYNEQFFGPGTRLTVL.

The chain uses TRBV3-1 and TRBJ1-4; D may be TRBD1 (5 bases). This CDR3 comprises 18 residues. V was shortened by 0 bases and J by 3 bases, with 17 bases between the two germline ends. Germline CDR1 reads LGHDT; CDR2 reads YNNKEL (reference sequence). As DNA, the CDR3 is TGTGCCAGCAGCCAAGATGGAGGAGGGGAGGGATCTAATGAAAAACTGTTTTTT. It is translated as CASSQDGGGEGSNEKLFF.

The chain carries TRBV3-1 and TRBJ1-1; TRBD1 agrees at 7 bases. Trimming cost V 0 bases and J 2 bases; bases outside gene matches: 9. Per germline, CDR1 LGHDT and CDR2 YNNKEL (reference sequence). The CDR3 extends over 17 amino acids. This CDR3 reads CASSQDNRGFTNTEAFF. The CDR3 nucleotides are TGTGCCAGCAGCCAAGATAACAGGGGTTTCACAAACACTGAAGCTTTCTTT.